This T cell receptor (beta chain) was found in a study of early T cells in non-severe SARS-CoV-2 infection. Overall study context: It was bulk RNA from unsorted whole blood that was sequenced, and the chains were unpaired.

In this sample, this clonotype turned up a few times. As yet, its antigen is unknown. The germline V and J ends were trimmed by 4 bases and 0 bases, with 10 bases remaining between them. The CDR3 has 15 residues. Germline V CDR1 and CDR2: SGHAT, FQNNGV. Findings and limits, study-wide: In VDJdb matching, anti-spike CD8 responses were favored while private and CD4 specificities went missing.

In the library, individual cDNA molecules carried attached unique molecular identifiers. TCRdb redid the calling of the 5' RACE reads with MiXCR, one entry per CDR3 protein. The sample yields 60,000 to 75,000 distinct CDR3 sequences, 12% seen once. The sample taken for sequencing was whole blood. This clonotype was sampled from an adult who was a healthcare worker with PCR-confirmed SARS-CoV-2 infection or an uninfected control (not recorded which). The chain carries TRBV11-2 and TRBJ2-1; unclear D gene. This CDR3 reads CASSSRLSSYNEQFF. The DNA for the CDR3 is TGTGCCAGCAGCTCCCGCTTGAGCTCCTACAATGAGCAGTTCTTC.